This T cell receptor beta chain was documented in a study of shared clonotypes between healthy human individuals. Overall study findings and caveats: Clonotype sharing among donors was expected to depend on sequencing depth. On the whole, naive subsets had larger estimated richness than memory subsets had.

Concerning this clone itself: No antigen is known for it.

Produced via immunoSEQ multiplex PCR; TCRdb's table is partial and in-frame only. The sample gives around 330,000 clones, approximately 74% of which show up once; about 9.4% is in the top ten. The sequenced material came from memory CD4+ T cells sorted from blood. Regarding subset: CD45RA-negative fraction. The origin of this receptor is a young man in good health.

CDR3 region: CASTEGGRKTEAFF. CDR3 bases: TGTGCCAGTACCGAAGGAGGGAGGAAGACTGAAGCTTTCTTT. V is TRBV19 and J is TRBJ1-1; D is undetermined. The germline V gene has CDR1 LNHDA and CDR2 SQIVND (reference sequence). The V end lost 7 bases, the J end lost 5 bases, and 17 bases lay between the germline ends. The CDR3 consists of 14 residues.